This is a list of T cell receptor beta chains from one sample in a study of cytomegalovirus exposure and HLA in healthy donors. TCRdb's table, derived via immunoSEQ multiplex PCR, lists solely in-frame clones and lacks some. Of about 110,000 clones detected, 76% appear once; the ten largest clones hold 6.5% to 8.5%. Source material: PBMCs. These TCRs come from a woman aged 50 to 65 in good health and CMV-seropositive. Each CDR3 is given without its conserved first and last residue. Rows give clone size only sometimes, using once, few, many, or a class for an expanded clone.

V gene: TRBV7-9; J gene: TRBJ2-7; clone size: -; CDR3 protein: ASSQGGASREQY
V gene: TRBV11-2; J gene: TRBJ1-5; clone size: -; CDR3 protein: ASSSGSSNQPQH
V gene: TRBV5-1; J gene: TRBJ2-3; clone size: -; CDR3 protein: ASSLGLAVSTDTQY
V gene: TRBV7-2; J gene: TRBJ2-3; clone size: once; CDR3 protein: ASSLGLASTDTQY
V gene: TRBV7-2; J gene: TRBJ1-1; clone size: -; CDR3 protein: ASSPGTGLNTEAF
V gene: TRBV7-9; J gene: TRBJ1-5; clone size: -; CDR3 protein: ASSLEGQGKQPQH
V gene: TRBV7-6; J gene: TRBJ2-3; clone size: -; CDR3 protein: ASSFRVAGGRSDTQY
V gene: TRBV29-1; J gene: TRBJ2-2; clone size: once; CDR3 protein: SVYGSLNTGELF
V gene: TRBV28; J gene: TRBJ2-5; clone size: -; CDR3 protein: ASSRPTTGAQETQY
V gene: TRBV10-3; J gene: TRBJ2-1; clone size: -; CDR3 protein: AISESRFNEQF
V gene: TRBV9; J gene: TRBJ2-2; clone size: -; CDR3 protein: ASSVYRLAGGGTGELF
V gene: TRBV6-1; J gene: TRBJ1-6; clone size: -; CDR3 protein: ASSDRDTYSPLH
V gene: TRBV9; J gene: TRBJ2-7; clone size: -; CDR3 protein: ASSPRDLHYEQY
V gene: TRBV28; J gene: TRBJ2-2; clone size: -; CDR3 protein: ASSLPVTGELF
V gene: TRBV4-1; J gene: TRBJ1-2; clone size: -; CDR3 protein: ASSSDTGGVNYGYT
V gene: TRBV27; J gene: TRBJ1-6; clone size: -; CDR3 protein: ASSPTTGGAKNSPLH
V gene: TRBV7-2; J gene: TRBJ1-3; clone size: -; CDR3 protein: ASSFVPGYRDKFGNTIY
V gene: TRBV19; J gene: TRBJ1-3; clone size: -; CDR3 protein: ASEEGASGNTIY
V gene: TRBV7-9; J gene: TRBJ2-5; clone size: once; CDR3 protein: ASSLFVRAEETQY
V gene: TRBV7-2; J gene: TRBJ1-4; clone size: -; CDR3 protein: ASSFSDRDEKLF
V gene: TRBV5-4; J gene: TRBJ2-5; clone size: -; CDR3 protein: ASSPGQGGRTQY
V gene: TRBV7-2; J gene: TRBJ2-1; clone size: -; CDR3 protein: ASSLYSHNEQF
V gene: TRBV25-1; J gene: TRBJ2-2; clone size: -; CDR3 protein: ASSERGTGPTGELF
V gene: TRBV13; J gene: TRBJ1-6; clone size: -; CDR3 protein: ASSLGQYNSPLH
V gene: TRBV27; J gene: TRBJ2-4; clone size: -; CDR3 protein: ASSFSGTGIDSQY
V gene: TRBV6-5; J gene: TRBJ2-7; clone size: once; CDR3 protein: ASSYSGRGLHGEQY
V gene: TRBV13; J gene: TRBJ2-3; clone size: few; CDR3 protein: ASSFGLGAGTDTQY
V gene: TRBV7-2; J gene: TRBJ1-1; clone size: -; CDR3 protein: ASSLEQPEAF
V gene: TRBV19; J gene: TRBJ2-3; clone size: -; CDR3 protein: ASSIFTGTEEPDTQY
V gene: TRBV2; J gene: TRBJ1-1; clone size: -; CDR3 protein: ANTGQGNTEAF
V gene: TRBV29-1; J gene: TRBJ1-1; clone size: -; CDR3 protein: SVRGGSPEAF
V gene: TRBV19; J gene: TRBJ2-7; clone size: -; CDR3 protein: ASRRPGQFYEQY
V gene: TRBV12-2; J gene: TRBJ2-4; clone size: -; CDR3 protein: ASRNETGGEY
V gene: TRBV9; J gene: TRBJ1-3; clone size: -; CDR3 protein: ASSVGRGGGNTIY
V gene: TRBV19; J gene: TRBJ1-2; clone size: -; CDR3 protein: ASSGQGYYGYT
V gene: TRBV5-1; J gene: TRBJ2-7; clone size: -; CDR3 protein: ASSPSGQGAYEQY
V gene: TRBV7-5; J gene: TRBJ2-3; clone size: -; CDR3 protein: VRSLDGGDGTDTQY
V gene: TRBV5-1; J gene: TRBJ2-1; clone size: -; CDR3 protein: ASSLAGVRDNEQF
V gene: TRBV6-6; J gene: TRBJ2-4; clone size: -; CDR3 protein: ASSYFGLAGEDSQY
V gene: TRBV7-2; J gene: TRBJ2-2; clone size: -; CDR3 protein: ASSWQTGELF
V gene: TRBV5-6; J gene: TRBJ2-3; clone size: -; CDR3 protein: ASSLDPRGTTTDTQY
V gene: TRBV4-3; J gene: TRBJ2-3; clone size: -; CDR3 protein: ASSQGGSGRTDTQY
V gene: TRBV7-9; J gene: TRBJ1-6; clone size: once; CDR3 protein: ASSFGDSPLH
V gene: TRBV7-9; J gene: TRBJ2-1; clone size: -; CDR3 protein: ASSFSGGSGNEQF
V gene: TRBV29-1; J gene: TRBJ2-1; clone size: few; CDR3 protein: SVVGLAASYNEQF